The rows below give T cell receptor beta chains drawn from one sample of a study of blood T cells in healthy people across ages. TCRdb reprocessed the 5' RACE reads via MiXCR and lists one record per CDR3 protein. The sample lists around 940,000 distinct CDR3 sequences; about 53% were seen once. What was sequenced was blood. The source of these receptors is an older woman in good health. CDR3s include the opening cysteine and the closing phenylalanine or tryptophan. Fields, in order: clone size, V gene, J gene, D gene, CDR3 DNA, CDR3 protein. A D gene is named only where the DNA matches it firmly. A row's size may be missing; if present it is once, few, many or a size class.

.	TRBV11-2	TRBJ2-5	TRBD1	TGTGCCAGCAGCCGGATAGACAGGGGAGAGACCCAGTACTTC	CASSRIDRGETQYF
.	TRBV29-1	TRBJ2-7	.	TGCAGCGTTGAGAAAGGGTCGGCAGCCTTCTACGAGCAGTACTTC	CSVEKGSAAFYEQYF
.	TRBV6-5	TRBJ2-1	TRBD2	TGTGCCAGCCAGGTGGCGGGAGGGCTTTGGGATGAGCAGTTCTTC	CASQVAGGLWDEQFF
.	TRBV15	TRBJ2-5	.	TGTGCCACCAGCAGGTATCTTGGGACCCAGTACTTC	CATSRYLGTQYF
few	TRBV27	TRBJ2-5	.	TGTGCCAGCAGTACAAGTAAGACCCAGTACTTC	CASSTSKTQYF
.	TRBV7-6	TRBJ2-7	.	TGTGCCAGCAAATTGGGTTCCGGGTCCTACGAGCAGTACTTC	CASKLGSGSYEQYF
.	TRBV10-3	TRBJ1-2	.	TGTGCCATCAGCGCTAAGGGTGGGTATGGCTACACCTTC	CAISAKGGYGYTF
.	TRBV29-1	TRBJ2-7	TRBD2	TGCAGCGTTGATGAGGGACTAGCGGGAGGTGAGCAGTACTTC	CSVDEGLAGGEQYF
.	TRBV6-1	TRBJ1-4	.	TGTGCCAGCAGTGGATCGGGTCGGGGACGGACAAATGAAAAACTGTTTTTT	CASSGSGRGRTNEKLFF
.	TRBV20-1	TRBJ2-5	TRBD2	TGCAGTGCTAGAGATCGACTAGCCCAAGAGACCCAGTACTTC	CSARDRLAQETQYF
few	TRBV4-2	TRBJ2-3	TRBD1	TGTGCCAGCAGCCAAGGGGACAGCGCGGGAGATACGCAGTATTTT	CASSQGDSAGDTQYF
few	TRBV20-1	TRBJ2-7	.	TGCAGTGCTAGAGATCGCTGGGGTAGCGCCAACTCCTACGAGCAGTACTTC	CSARDRWGSANSYEQYF
few	TRBV28	TRBJ2-1	.	TGTGCCAGCAGTTTCATCAGGTTCTACGGTAGGGTCTACAATGAGCAGTTCTTC	CASSFIRFYGRVYNEQFF
.	TRBV21-1	TRBJ1-2	.	TGTGCCAGCAGCAAAGGAGGGATAGTAGGCTACACCTTC	CASSKGGIVGYTF
.	TRBV5-1	TRBJ2-7	TRBD2	TGCGCCAGTAAACCATCTGCGGGAGTGATTTACGAGCAGTACTTC	CASKPSAGVIYEQYF
once	TRBV4-2	TRBJ2-5	.	TGTGCCAGCAGCCAAGAGGGGGGACAGAACTTAGGAGAGACCCAGTACTTC	CASSQEGGQNLGETQYF
few	TRBV20-1	TRBJ2-1	.	TGCAGTGCTCCTCAACTAGGGGCCTACAATGAGCAGTTCTTC	CSAPQLGAYNEQFF
.	TRBV4-1	TRBJ2-6	.	TGCGCCAGCAGCCAAGATGCTCCCGGGGAGCTAGGGGCCAACGTCCTGACTTTC	CASSQDAPGELGANVLTF
.	TRBV7-2	TRBJ1-2	.	TGTGCCAGCAGCTTACGGGGGTATGGGTATGGCTACACCTTC	CASSLRGYGYGYTF
few	TRBV4-1	TRBJ2-5	TRBD1	TGCGCCAGCAGCCACACAATACCCCGGACAGGGAAGGAGACCCAGTACTTC	CASSHTIPRTGKETQYF
.	TRBV6-2/TRBV6-3	TRBJ2-4	TRBD1	TGTGCCAGCAGTTACCGACTCAGGGGGACAGCCCCAAACATTCAGTACTTC	CASSYRLRGTAPNIQYF
few	TRBV7-2	TRBJ2-5	TRBD1	TGTGCCAGCAGTCAGGACAGGGGCTCCGAGACCCAGTACTTC	CASSQDRGSETQYF
few	TRBV16	TRBJ2-7	TRBD1	TGTGCCAGCAGCCTTGAAGGACAGGGTAAAGTCGAGCAGTACTTC	CASSLEGQGKVEQYF
few	TRBV20-1	TRBJ2-3	.	TGCAGTGCTAGCGGGAGTTGGGATACGCAGTATTTT	CSASGSWDTQYF
.	TRBV20-1	TRBJ2-7	.	TGCAGTGCTAGACTTTGGGGGAGTGACGAGCAGTACTTC	CSARLWGSDEQYF
few	TRBV7-2	TRBJ2-1	TRBD2	TGTGCCAGCAGCTTATTACTCCTAGCGGGGTCTAATGAGCAGTTCTTC	CASSLLLLAGSNEQFF
.	TRBV2	TRBJ2-3	.	TGTGCCAGCAGTTATAAGGGGGGCCGGTCCACAGATACGCAGTATTTT	CASSYKGGRSTDTQYF
.	TRBV20-1	TRBJ2-7	.	TGCAGTGCACAAAAACCGGGACCACCACCCTTCGAGCAGTACTTC	CSAQKPGPPPFEQYF
.	TRBV7-9	TRBJ1-2	.	TGTGCCAGCAGCTTAGACATCTTGGACTATGGCTACACCTTC	CASSLDILDYGYTF
.	TRBV21-1	TRBJ1-4	.	TGTGCCAGATCGGGACAGGAGGAAGGAAAACTGTTTTTT	CARSGQEEGKLFF
.	TRBV25-1	TRBJ2-5	TRBD2	TGTGCCAGCAGCATTTTATCCGCGGGGGAGCAGTACTTC	CASSILSAGEQYF
.	TRBV30	TRBJ1-2	.	TGTGCCTGGAGTGTAAAGGGTACAAGGGGCTACACCTTC	CAWSVKGTRGYTF
.	TRBV3-1	TRBJ2-7	.	TGTGCCAGCAGCCAAGTGTACCACCACGACTACGAGCAATACTTC	CASSQVYHHDYEQYF
.	TRBV7-9	TRBJ2-7	TRBD1	TGTGCCAGCAGCCCTCGGGACAGGATCTGCGAGCAGTACTTC	CASSPRDRICEQYF
.	TRBV7-2	TRBJ1-1	.	TGTGCCAGCAGCTTCAGTAGTACTGAAGCTTTCTTT	CASSFSSTEAFF
few	TRBV20-1	TRBJ1-2	.	TGCAGTGCTAGTTTTCCGGTCTGGGGCTACACCTTC	CSASFPVWGYTF
.	TRBV7-9	TRBJ1-6	TRBD1	TGTGCCAGCAGCTCCCAGGGACAGAATAATTCACCCCTCCACTTT	CASSSQGQNNSPLHF
few	TRBV29-1	TRBJ2-5	TRBD2	TGCAGCACCGAGGGAGGGAATGAGGGAGAGACCCAGTACTTC	CSTEGGNEGETQYF
.	TRBV12-3/TRBV12-4	TRBJ2-7	.	TGTGCCAGCAGTTGGGCGGGGTTCCACGAGCAGTACTTC	CASSWAGFHEQYF
.	TRBV20-1	TRBJ2-7	.	TGCAGTGCTAGACGTGTGGGGAGCACCCAGTACTTC	CSARRVGSTQYF
few	TRBV10-3	TRBJ2-7	.	TGTGCCATCAGTGTCGAGGGAACCGGGAGAGGCGAGCAGTACTTC	CAISVEGTGRGEQYF
many	TRBV7-8	TRBJ2-7	TRBD1	TGTGCCAGCAGCTTTCGGACAGGGGATACGTTGGGGACCTACGAGCAGTACTTC	CASSFRTGDTLGTYEQYF
few	TRBV7-9	TRBJ1-2	.	TGTGCCAGCAGCTTAGCTTTACAGAGGAACTATGGCTACACCTTC	CASSLALQRNYGYTF
.	TRBV2	TRBJ2-7	.	TGTGCCAGCAGGACCGGACTGTTCGAGCAGTACTTC	CASRTGLFEQYF
.	TRBV12-3/TRBV12-4	TRBJ2-1	.	TGTGCCAGCAGGGGAGGCAGTAACAATGAGCAGTTCTTC	CASRGGSNNEQFF
few	TRBV5-1	TRBJ2-3	TRBD2	TGCGCCAGCAGCTTGGAGTCTAGCGGGATCGCAGATACGCAGTATTTT	CASSLESSGIADTQYF
.	TRBV6-2/TRBV6-3	TRBJ2-1	TRBD2	TGTGCCAGCAGTTACTCGGTTTCGGTAGCGGGATCCTACAATGAGCAGTTCTTC	CASSYSVSVAGSYNEQFF
.	TRBV6-2/TRBV6-3	TRBJ1-2	.	TGTGCCAGCAGCCGACAGACTGACTATGGCTACACCTTC	CASSRQTDYGYTF
.	TRBV7-2	TRBJ2-7	.	TGTGCCAGCAGCTCGACCAATAGCGGAAGAATCTACGAGCAGTACTTC	CASSSTNSGRIYEQYF
.	TRBV10-2	TRBJ2-7	.	TGCGCCAGCAGTGAGATGAGCAGTTACGAGCAGTACTTC	CASSEMSSYEQYF